This entry lists 3 T cell receptor beta chains sequenced from one sample in a study of cytomegalovirus exposure and HLA in healthy donors. The PCR was carried out with 60 Vbeta primers and 13 Jbeta primers. The table came from immunoSEQ multiplex PCR; TCRdb's copy has only in-frame clones and leaves some out. Counted here are around 130,000 clones, around 81% occurring once; the ten biggest clones make up roughly 1.8%. Sequenced input: PBMCs. The source is a woman between 45 and 65 years old in good health and CMV-seronegative.

The rearrangement uses TRBV9 and TRBJ2-3, with 9 bases identical to TRBD2. The trim removed 4 bases at V and 5 bases at J, leaving 5 bases unmatched. The CDR3 is 14 residues long. Germline V gives CDR1 SGDLS, CDR2 YYNGEE. CDR3 nucleotides: TGTGCCAGCAGCTTTAGCGGGAGTTTAGATACGCAGTATTTT. Translation gives CASSFSGSLDTQYF.

V gene TRBV4-1 combines with J gene TRBJ1-2; 7 positions agree with TRBD1. V lost 0 bases to trimming and J lost 5 bases; unmatched junction nucleotides: 6. Germline V CDR1 and CDR2: MGHRA, YSYEKL. The CDR3 consists of 15 residues. The DNA for the CDR3 is TGCGCCAGCAGCCAAGACCCAGGGGGAGTTTATGGCTACACCTTC. As protein: CASSQDPGGVYGYTF.

The rearrangement links TRBV10-3 to TRBJ1-5, with 12 bases identical to TRBD1. Germline lookup yields CDR1 ENHRY and CDR2 SYGVKD. The CDR3 sequence is 16 residues long. Trimming removed 6 bases from V and 3 bases from J; junction bases left unmatched: 6. The CDR3 DNA sequence: TGTGCCATCAGCGCCGGGACAGGGGGCCTCAATCAGCCCCAGCATTTT. Translation gives CAISAGTGGLNQPQHF.